This T cell receptor (beta chain) was retrieved from a study of shared clonotypes between healthy human individuals. Study-wide background: A couple of women and a few men aged 18 to 49 made up the donors.

An assay was performed, and its level was deep. Genomic DNA of each subset was evenly split across several immunoSEQ plates. Replicate PCRs were loaded with approximately 300 ng DNA from unsorted PBMC, about 32,000 T cell genomes. Using immunoSEQ multiplex PCR, the repertoire was profiled, and TCRdb retains in-frame clones only, with some absent. The sample lists a few hundred thousand clones, around 78% seen once, with 12% in the top ten. This clone was seen a single time. This sequence was found in a woman between 40 and 55 years old in good health. Some clones in this sample may be carry-over from other donors' samples. Sequenced material: PBMCs.

The DNA for the CDR3 is TGTGCCAGCATCGCGGGAGGGCTGCGAGAGCAGTACTTC. Amino acid sequence: CASIAGGLREQYF. The J gene is TRBJ2-5, the V gene TRBV28; 9 nucleotides line up with TRBD2. V shed 7 bases, J shed 11 bases, and the junction held 11 bases outside the gene matches. CDR1 and CDR2 from the germline V gene are MDHEN and SYDVKM. CDR3 length equals 13 residues.